The clone carrying this TCR beta chain appeared a single time. The antigen is undetermined. The record originates from a study of T cell responses to AZD1222 COVID-19 vaccine. Study-wide results and limits: Repertoires were collected only later (after the peak T cell response had occurred). The donor group comprised mostly white British people and more females; the analysis possibly underestimated clonal diversity. Baseline seropositivity occurred in only a handful of AZD1222 recipients.

TCRdb keeps only in-frame clones here, not all; method: immunoSEQ multiplex PCR. The sample lists about 120,000 clones; 87% were seen once. The TCR sequence derives from an adult who received the AZD1222 COVID-19 vaccine. The material sequenced was peripheral blood, taken 28 days after the second AZD1222 dose.

DNA for the CDR3: TGTGCCAGCTCACCCGGGACAGGGATAGAAGAGCAGTACTTC. This gives the protein CASSPGTGIEEQYF. The rearrangement uses TRBV18 and TRBJ2-7, with 9 positions matching TRBD1. CDR1 is KGHSH, CDR2 LQKENI, per germline. Unmatched junction bases numbered 7, after V lost 3 bases and J lost 7 bases. CDR3 length: 14 amino acids.